In this sample, the clone carrying this T cell receptor beta chain turned up a few times. This entry belongs to a study of cytomegalovirus exposure and HLA in healthy donors. In the PCR, 60 Vbeta and 13 Jbeta primers were used. The repertoire was sequenced with immunoSEQ multiplex PCR; TCRdb's copy has only in-frame clones and lacks some. The table lists 150,000 or so clones, around a tenth of them singletons, with 1.8% in the top ten. The CDR3 runs 15 residues. The germline gives CDR1 LNHDA, CDR2 SQIVND (reference sequence). After removal of 5 bases from V and 5 bases from J, the junction contained 11 bases not matched to a gene.

This rearrangement joins TRBV19 to TRBJ2-5; 7 nucleotides match TRBD2. What was sequenced was PBMCs. The receptor was derived from a man aged 45-60 years in good health and CMV-seronegative. CDR3 sequence reads: CASSPLGGREETQYF. CDR3 nucleotides: TGTGCCAGTAGTCCACTGGGAGGGAGGGAGGAGACCCAGTACTTC.